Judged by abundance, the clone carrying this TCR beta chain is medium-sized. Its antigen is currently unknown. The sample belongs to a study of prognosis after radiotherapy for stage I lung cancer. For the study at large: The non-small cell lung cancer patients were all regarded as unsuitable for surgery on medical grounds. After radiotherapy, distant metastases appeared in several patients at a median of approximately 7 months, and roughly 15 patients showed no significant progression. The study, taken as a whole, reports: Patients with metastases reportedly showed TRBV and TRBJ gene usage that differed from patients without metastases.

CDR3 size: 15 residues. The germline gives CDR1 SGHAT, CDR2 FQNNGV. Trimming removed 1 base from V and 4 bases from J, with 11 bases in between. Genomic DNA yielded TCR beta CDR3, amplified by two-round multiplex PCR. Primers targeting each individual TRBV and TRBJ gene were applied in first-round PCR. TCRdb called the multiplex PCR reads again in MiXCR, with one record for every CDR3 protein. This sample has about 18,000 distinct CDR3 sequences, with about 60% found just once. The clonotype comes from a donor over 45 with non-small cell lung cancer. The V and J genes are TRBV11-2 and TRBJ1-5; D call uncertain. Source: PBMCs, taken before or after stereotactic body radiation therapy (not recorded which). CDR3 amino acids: CASSLVSPTNQPQHF. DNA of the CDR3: TGTGCCAGCAGCTTAGTCTCCCCAACTAATCAGCCCCAGCATTTT.